The clone carrying this TCR beta chain was picked up one time. The sample is drawn from a study of T cell responses to AZD1222 COVID-19 vaccine. The CDR3 is made up of 15 amino acids. Trimming shortened V by 9 bases and J by 0 bases, and 17 bases separated the two germline ends. Germline CDR1 is LNHDA and CDR2 is SQIVND (reference sequence). The method was immunoSEQ multiplex PCR; TCRdb's version includes in-frame clones alone and lacks a portion of them. The repertoire holds about 130,000 clones, with roughly nine tenths as singletons. The clonotype comes from an adult in good health. The chain has TRBV19 and TRBJ1-2; no clear D gene. The sequences come from peripheral blood, collected on day 0 of AZD1222 vaccination. CDR3: CASASETPTNYGYTF. CDR3 in DNA: TGTGCCAGCGCCTCGGAGACACCTACTAACTATGGCTACACCTTC.